A single T cell receptor (beta chain) is shown here with its context. This receptor's antigen is unknown. The record has no base qualities; no much larger clone is one base away. This record comes from a study of somatic mutations in T cells in chronic GVHD (dated by TCRdb to 2018 to 2020). For sorting, staining was performed with anti-CD3, anti-CD4, anti-CD8 and a Vbeta20 antibody from the IOTest Beta Mark kit on a FACSAria III, and a purity above 98% was achieved. Peripheral blood was drawn into sodium heparin tubes, and mononuclear cells were separated by Ficoll-Paque PLUS density gradient centrifugation. Before TCRbeta deep sequencing, the CD4+ Vbeta20+, CD4+ Vbeta20-, and CD8+ T cell fractions were FACS-sorted. Inclusive of the bounding cysteine and phenylalanine, the CDR3 is 19 residues long. Solely the CDR3 DNA is kept, with 57 bases framed from the first base. CDR1 KGHSH and CDR2 LQKENI were looked up in the germline V gene. V is reduced by 3 bases and J by 0 bases, leaving a spacing of 24 bases between them.

Genomic DNA was isolated and then used for TCRbeta deep sequencing. The immunoSEQ assay, provided as a commercial service, was used for TCRbeta CDR3 sequencing and initial data processing. Per the source publication's procedure: Reads were demultiplexed, adapter and primer sequences were trimmed, similar clones were merged through frequency-ratio clustering, and V, D, J genes were annotated using IMGT. As stored in TCRdb, this immuneACCESS dataset retains in-frame rearrangements with V and J assigned. A fraction of the clones does not appear; measured against another copy, unresolved V genes explain less than half of the discrepancy, and the remainder lacks a known reason. Clone size and the V and J calls come from that table; the DNA yielded D and trimming. This sample is represented by about 13,000 clones; roughly 78% of them were singletons. The ten most abundant clones make up 32% of the sample.

Rearrangement joined TRBV18 to TRBJ2-7, with TRBD2 perhaps the D gene, on 6 matching bases. The sequence was obtained from a male patient aged 50 to 59 with chronic graft-versus-host disease. Once a transplant has taken place, some T cells may be donor derived. Source material: Vbeta20-negative CD4+ T cells from blood. Read against the paper, the sample's cell subset or site label means: CD4+ T cells sorted as TCR Vbeta20 negative by flow cytometry. CDR3 reads: CASSPGVVGGPRVSYEQYF. The nucleotide sequence reads TGTGCCAGCTCACCGGGGGTCGTGGGGGGACCCCGAGTCTCCTACGAGCAGTACTTC.